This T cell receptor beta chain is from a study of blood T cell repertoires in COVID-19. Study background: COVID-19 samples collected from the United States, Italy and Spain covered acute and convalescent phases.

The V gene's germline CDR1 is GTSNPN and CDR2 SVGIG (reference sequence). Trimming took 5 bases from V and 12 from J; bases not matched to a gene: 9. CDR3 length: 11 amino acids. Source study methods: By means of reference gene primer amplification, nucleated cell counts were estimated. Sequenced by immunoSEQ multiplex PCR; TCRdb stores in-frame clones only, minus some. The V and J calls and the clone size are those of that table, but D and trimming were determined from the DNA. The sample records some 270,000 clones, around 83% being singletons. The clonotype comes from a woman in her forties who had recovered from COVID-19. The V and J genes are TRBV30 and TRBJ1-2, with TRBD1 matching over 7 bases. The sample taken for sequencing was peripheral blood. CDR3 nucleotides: TGTGCCTGGTACCGACGACAGGGTCACACCTTC. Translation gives CAWYRRQGHTF.